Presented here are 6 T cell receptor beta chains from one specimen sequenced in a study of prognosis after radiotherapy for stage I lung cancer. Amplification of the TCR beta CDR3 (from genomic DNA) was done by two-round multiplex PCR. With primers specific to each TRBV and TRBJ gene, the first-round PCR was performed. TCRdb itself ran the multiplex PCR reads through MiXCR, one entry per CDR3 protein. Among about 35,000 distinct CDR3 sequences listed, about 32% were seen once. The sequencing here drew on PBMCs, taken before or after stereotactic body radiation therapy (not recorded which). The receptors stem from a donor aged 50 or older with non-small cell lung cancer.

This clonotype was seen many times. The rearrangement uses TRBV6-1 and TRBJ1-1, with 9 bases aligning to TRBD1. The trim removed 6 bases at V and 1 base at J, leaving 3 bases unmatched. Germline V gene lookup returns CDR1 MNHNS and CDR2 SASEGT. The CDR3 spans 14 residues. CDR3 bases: TGTGCCAGCAGCACAGGGGGCAGGAACACTGAAGCTTTCTTT. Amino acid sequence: CASSTGGRNTEAFF.

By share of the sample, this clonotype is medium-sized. For the CDR3, the DNA is TGTGCCAGCAGCTTAGGTACCTATGGCTACACCTTC. This translates into CASSLGTYGYTF. V usage is TRBV7-2 and J usage is TRBJ1-2; D is uncertain. Trimming removed 1 base from V and 4 bases from J, with 4 bases in between. CDR1 and CDR2 from the germline V gene are SGHTA and FQGNSA. There are 12 residues in the CDR3.

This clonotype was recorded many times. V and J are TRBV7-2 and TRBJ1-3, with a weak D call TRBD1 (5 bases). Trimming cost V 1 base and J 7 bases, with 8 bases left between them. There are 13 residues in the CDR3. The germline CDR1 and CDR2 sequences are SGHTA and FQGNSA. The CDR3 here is CASSLGQLNTIYF. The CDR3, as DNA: TGTGCCAGCAGCTTAGGACAGCTCAACACCATATATTTT.

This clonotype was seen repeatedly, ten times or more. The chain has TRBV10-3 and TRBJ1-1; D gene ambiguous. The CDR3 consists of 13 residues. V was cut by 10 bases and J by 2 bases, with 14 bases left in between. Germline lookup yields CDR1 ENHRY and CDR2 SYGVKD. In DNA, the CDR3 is TGTGCCACCCGAGTGGGCAGTAACACTGAAGCTTTCTTT. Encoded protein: CATRVGSNTEAFF.

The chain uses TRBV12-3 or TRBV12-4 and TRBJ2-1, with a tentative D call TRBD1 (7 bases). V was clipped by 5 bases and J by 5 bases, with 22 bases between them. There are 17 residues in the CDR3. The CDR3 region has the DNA TGTGCCAGCAGTCCTATACCAGGGGGAGGAATGGACAATGAGCAGTTCTTC. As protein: CASSPIPGGGMDNEQFF.

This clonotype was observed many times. The CDR3 reads CASSRGGLNTEAFF. In DNA form, the CDR3 reads TGTGCCAGCAGCCGAGGAGGTTTGAACACTGAAGCTTTCTTT. The rearrangement uses TRBV3-1 and TRBJ1-1; no reliable D call. This CDR3 has 14 amino acids. The germline gives CDR1 LGHDT, CDR2 YNNKEL (reference sequence). Trimming took 4 bases from V and 0 from J, leaving 9 bases between them.